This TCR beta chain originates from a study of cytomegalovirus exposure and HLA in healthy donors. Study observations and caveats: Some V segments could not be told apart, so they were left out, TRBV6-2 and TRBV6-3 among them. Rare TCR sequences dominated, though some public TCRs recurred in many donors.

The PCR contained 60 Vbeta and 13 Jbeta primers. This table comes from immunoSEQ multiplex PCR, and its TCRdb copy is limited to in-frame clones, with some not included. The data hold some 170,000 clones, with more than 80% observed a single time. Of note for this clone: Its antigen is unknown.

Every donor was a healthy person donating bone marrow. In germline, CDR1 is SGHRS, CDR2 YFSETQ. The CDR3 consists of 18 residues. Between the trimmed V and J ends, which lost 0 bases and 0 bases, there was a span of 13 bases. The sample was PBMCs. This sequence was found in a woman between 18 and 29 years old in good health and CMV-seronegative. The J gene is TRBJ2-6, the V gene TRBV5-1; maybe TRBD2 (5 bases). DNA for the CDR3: TGCGCCAGCAGCTTGGTCGCGACGGGGAGCTCTGGGGCCAACGTCCTGACTTTC. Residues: CASSLVATGSSGANVLTF.